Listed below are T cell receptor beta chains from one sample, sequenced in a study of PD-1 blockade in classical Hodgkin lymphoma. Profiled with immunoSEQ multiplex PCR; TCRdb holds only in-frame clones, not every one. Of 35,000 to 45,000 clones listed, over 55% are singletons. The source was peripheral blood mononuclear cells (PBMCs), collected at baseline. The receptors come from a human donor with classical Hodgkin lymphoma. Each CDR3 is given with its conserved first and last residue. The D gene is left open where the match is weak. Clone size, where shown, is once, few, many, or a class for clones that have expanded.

CDR3aa: CASSISGGGYTF
CDR3nt: TGTGCCAGTAGTATCTCCGGGGGGGGCTACACCTTC
abundance: .
j_gene: TRBJ1-2
d_gene: .
v_gene: TRBV19

CDR3aa: CASSLTFEQFF
CDR3nt: TGTGCCAGCAGTTTGACGTTTGAGCAGTTCTTC
abundance: .
j_gene: TRBJ2-1
d_gene: .
v_gene: TRBV25-1

CDR3aa: CASSRPPSAGEYYEQYF
CDR3nt: TGTGCCAGCAGCCGGCCCCCCTCAGCGGGAGAATACTACGAGCAGTACTTC
abundance: .
j_gene: TRBJ2-7
d_gene: TRBD2
v_gene: TRBV5-6

CDR3aa: CASSVGSEQFF
CDR3nt: TGTGCCAGCAGCGTAGGGTCAGAGCAGTTCTTC
abundance: few
j_gene: TRBJ2-1
d_gene: .
v_gene: TRBV9

CDR3aa: CASSVRGSLAGDNEQFF
CDR3nt: TGTGCCAGCAGCGTACGCGGATCCCTAGCGGGAGATAATGAGCAGTTCTTC
abundance: .
j_gene: TRBJ2-1
d_gene: TRBD2
v_gene: TRBV9

CDR3aa: CASSTIRGTDTQYF
CDR3nt: TGTGCCAGCAGTACAATCCGAGGCACAGATACGCAGTATTTT
abundance: once
j_gene: TRBJ2-3
d_gene: .
v_gene: TRBV6-1

CDR3aa: CASSGGVRETQYF
CDR3nt: TGTGCCAGCAGCGGAGGGGTGCGAGAGACCCAGTACTTC
abundance: .
j_gene: TRBJ2-5
d_gene: .
v_gene: TRBV6-1

CDR3aa: CSVERGSNQPQHF
CDR3nt: TGCAGCGTTGAAAGAGGGAGCAATCAGCCCCAGCATTTT
abundance: .
j_gene: TRBJ1-5
d_gene: .
v_gene: TRBV29-1

CDR3aa: CASSYEGGSTEAFF
CDR3nt: TGTGCCAGCAGTTACGAAGGGGGGAGCACTGAAGCTTTCTTT
abundance: .
j_gene: TRBJ1-1
d_gene: .
v_gene: TRBV6-5

CDR3aa: CASSFTGTVNTEAFF
CDR3nt: TGTGCCAGCAGTTTTACCGGGACGGTGAACACTGAAGCTTTCTTT
abundance: .
j_gene: TRBJ1-1
d_gene: .
v_gene: TRBV2

CDR3aa: CASSLRAGEQYF
CDR3nt: TGTGCCAGCAGCTTAAGGGCAGGGGAGCAGTACTTC
abundance: .
j_gene: TRBJ2-7
d_gene: .
v_gene: TRBV7-9

CDR3aa: CASSLSQDPVGSYGYTF
CDR3nt: TGTGCCAGCAGTTTATCGCAAGACCCGGTGGGCTCCTATGGCTACACCTTC
abundance: .
j_gene: TRBJ1-2
d_gene: .
v_gene: TRBV27

CDR3aa: CSALQGLYTF
CDR3nt: TGCAGTGCTCTACAGGGCCTCTACACCTTC
abundance: once
j_gene: TRBJ1-2
d_gene: .
v_gene: TRBV20-1

CDR3aa: CASSPGARVKNTEAFF
CDR3nt: TGTGCCAGCAGCCCGGGAGCGAGAGTGAAGAACACTGAAGCTTTCTTT
abundance: .
j_gene: TRBJ1-1
d_gene: .
v_gene: TRBV5-4

CDR3aa: CASSVVGAGGKDEQFF
CDR3nt: TGTGCCAGCAGCGTAGTAGGCGCGGGAGGGAAAGATGAGCAGTTCTTC
abundance: few
j_gene: TRBJ2-1
d_gene: TRBD2
v_gene: TRBV9

CDR3aa: CASKGGPDQPQHF
CDR3nt: TGTGCCAGCAAAGGGGGGCCTGATCAGCCCCAGCATTTT
abundance: .
j_gene: TRBJ1-5
d_gene: .
v_gene: TRBV2

CDR3aa: CASGDSDNEQFF
CDR3nt: TGTGCCAGCGGAGATAGCGACAATGAGCAGTTCTTC
abundance: .
j_gene: TRBJ2-1
d_gene: .
v_gene: TRBV27